The rows below give T cell receptor beta chains drawn from one sample of a study of CD8 T cells in Susac syndrome. Each CDR3 protein gets one entry after TCRdb re-called the immunoSEQ multiplex PCR reads with MiXCR. The table records hundreds of thousands of distinct CDR3 sequences, around nine tenths of them present only once. Sequencing was performed on CD8+ T cells from PBMCs. The receptor set was obtained from a human donor with multiple sclerosis. The CDR3 runs from the conserved cysteine through the conserved F or W. D genes are given only for firm matches. Size is stated for part of the rows, as once, few or many counts, or as a class when the clone is expanded.

d_call j_call v_call clone_size cdr3_nt cdr3_aa
- TRBJ2-5 TRBV30 - TGTGCCTGGAGTGGGGTTTGGGAGACCCAGTACTTC CAWSGVWETQYF
- TRBJ2-1 TRBV19 - TGTGCCAGTAGTATGGTACCATACAATGAGCAGTTCTTC CASSMVPYNEQFF
TRBD1 TRBJ2-1 TRBV20-1 - TGCAGTGCTGCCCTGACAGGGGGTTTGAATGAGCAGTTCTTC CSAALTGGLNEQFF
TRBD2 TRBJ2-2 TRBV13 - TGTGCCAGCAGCCGTCGGGGGGGTAACACCGGGGAGCTGTTTTTT CASSRRGGNTGELFF
- TRBJ1-5 TRBV29-1 - TGCAGCGTCGGGGGAGACCAGAATCAGCCCCAGCATTTT CSVGGDQNQPQHF
- TRBJ1-2 TRBV29-1 - TGCAGCGCCGAACCAGGGGTGACAGCTAACTATGGCTACACCTTC CSAEPGVTANYGYTF
- TRBJ2-4 TRBV7-9 many TGTGCCAGCGCGCCGGAGACAGTAGCCAAAAACATTCAGTACTTC CASAPETVAKNIQYF
- TRBJ2-5 TRBV5-1 - TGCGCCAGCACCCTAGGACAGCAAGAGACCCAGTACTTC CASTLGQQETQYF
- TRBJ1-1 TRBV2 - TGTGCCAGCACGGAACGGTCGAACACTGAAGCTTTCTTT CASTERSNTEAFF
- TRBJ2-5 TRBV7-8 - TGTGCCAGCAGCTTAGGGCTGACCCAAGAGACCCAGTACTTC CASSLGLTQETQYF
- TRBJ2-2 TRBV30 - TGTGCCTGGACGGTGTGGAACACCGGGGAGCTGTTTTTT CAWTVWNTGELFF
TRBD1 TRBJ2-3 TRBV11-1 - TGTGCCAGCAGCTTAGTCATCGGACAGGGCTCTTTCTATGGCACAGATACGCAGTATTTT CASSLVIGQGSFYGTDTQYF
- TRBJ2-7 TRBV28 - TGTGCCAGCAGCAACCCACTGGGGGGCTCCAACGAGCAGTACTTC CASSNPLGGSNEQYF
TRBD1 TRBJ1-5 TRBV27 - TGTGCCAGCAGTTACCGACCAGGGGGGCCAAATCAGCCCCAGCATTTT CASSYRPGGPNQPQHF
TRBD1 TRBJ2-5 TRBV5-1 - TGCGCCAGCAGCCCACCGGGACAGGGAGAAGAGACCCAGTACTTC CASSPPGQGEETQYF
- TRBJ2-7 TRBV7-8 - TGTGCCAGCAGCCTGGAAGCCTGGGAATCCTACGAGCAGTACTTC CASSLEAWESYEQYF
- TRBJ2-5 TRBV11-1 - TGTGCCAGCAAGTTCGTGGGAGGGGGAGAGACCCAGTACTTC CASKFVGGGETQYF
TRBD2 TRBJ2-1 TRBV30 - TGTGCCTGGAGTGCCCTAGCGGGCTATTCTAATGAGCAGTTCTTC CAWSALAGYSNEQFF
TRBD1 TRBJ2-2 TRBV28 - TGTGCCAGCAGTTTAGTCAGGCGTGGCACAGGGGCAGACGGGGAGCTGTTTTTT CASSLVRRGTGADGELFF
TRBD1 TRBJ2-7 TRBV14 - TGTGCCAGCAGCCAACAGACAGGGGGTTGGTACGAGCAGTACTTC CASSQQTGGWYEQYF
TRBD1 TRBJ2-1 TRBV5-1 - TGCGCCAGCAGCTTGGGCTCCGGGACAGGGGTTGATGGCAATGAGCAGTTCTTC CASSLGSGTGVDGNEQFF
- TRBJ1-5 TRBV20-1 few TGCAGTGCTAGAGATGGGGGGGAGAATCAGCCCCAGCATTTT CSARDGGENQPQHF
- TRBJ2-5 TRBV24-1 - TGTGCCACCGCGACTAGGAGAGAAGAGACCCAGTACTTC CATATRREETQYF
- TRBJ2-5 TRBV27 - TGTGCCAGCAGTTTATACGTGGCAGGGCAAGAGACCCAGTACTTC CASSLYVAGQETQYF
- TRBJ1-1 TRBV12-3/TRBV12-4 - TGTGCCAGCACCCCAAGGAACACTGAAGCTTTCTTT CASTPRNTEAFF
TRBD1 TRBJ2-3 TRBV29-1 - TGCAGCGGGCGACAGGGGAACACAGATACGCAGTATTTT CSGRQGNTDTQYF
TRBD2 TRBJ2-1 TRBV4-3 - TGCGCCAGCAGCCAGAGCGGGGGGGCCTACAATGAGCAGTTCTTC CASSQSGGAYNEQFF
- TRBJ1-3 TRBV9 - TGTGCCAGCAGCGCAGTTTCCTCTGGAAACACCATATATTTT CASSAVSSGNTIYF
TRBD1 TRBJ2-7 TRBV7-9 - TGTGCCAGCAGCTTTGGGGACAGGGATGTGGACGAGCAGTACTTC CASSFGDRDVDEQYF
- TRBJ2-7 TRBV27 once TGTGCCAGCAGGAGCAGGGGAGTTTACGAGCAGTACTTC CASRSRGVYEQYF
- TRBJ2-2 TRBV14 - TGTGCCAGCAGCCACCCACTAGGGGGGTCCGGGGAGCTGTTTTTT CASSHPLGGSGELFF
- TRBJ1-6 TRBV6-2/TRBV6-3 once TGTGCCAGCAGTTACGGGCTTCCACCCCTCCACTTT CASSYGLPPLHF
TRBD2 TRBJ2-1 TRBV20-1 - TGCAGTGCTATCCCCGGGAGGGAGGGTCTCGGCAATGAGCAGTTCTTC CSAIPGREGLGNEQFF
- TRBJ1-2 TRBV7-9 - TGTGCCAGCAGCTTAGGAGGACTGTATGGCTACACCTTC CASSLGGLYGYTF
TRBD2 TRBJ2-7 TRBV30 - TGTGCCTGGAGTAGCGGACTAGCGGGAGAAGTCGACTACGAGCAGTACTTC CAWSSGLAGEVDYEQYF
- TRBJ1-1 TRBV7-9 - TGTGCCAGCAGCTTTGGGGACACTGAAGCTTTCTTT CASSFGDTEAFF
- TRBJ2-7 TRBV7-9 - TGTGCCAGCAGCCTCAATCGGGGGGAGCAGTACTTC CASSLNRGEQYF
- TRBJ2-7 TRBV29-1 - TGCAGCGTTGAAGATCAGGCAGGGGCCCACGAGCAGTACTTC CSVEDQAGAHEQYF
- TRBJ1-5 TRBV2 - TGTGCCAGCACGCTTTTCCGGGGAAATCAGCCCCAGCATTTT CASTLFRGNQPQHF
TRBD1 TRBJ2-7 TRBV29-1 - TGCAGCGTCCGCCTCCGGGACAGGAGATACGAGCAGTACTTC CSVRLRDRRYEQYF
TRBD2 TRBJ2-4 TRBV13 once TGTGCCAGCAGCTTAAGTTCTAGCGGGGCGGGAAACATTCAGTACTTC CASSLSSSGAGNIQYF
- TRBJ1-2 TRBV29-1 - TGCAGCGTAAGGACGGCGGGAGGCTACACCTTC CSVRTAGGYTF
- TRBJ2-7 TRBV15 - TGTGCCACCAGCAGAGCCGCTAGCTCCCAGCTCTACTTC CATSRAASSQLYF
TRBD1 TRBJ1-5 TRBV15 - TGTGCCACCAGTTACAGGGGATTAGGCCAGCCCCAGCATTTT CATSYRGLGQPQHF
- TRBJ2-3 TRBV27 - TGTGCCAGCAGTTTCTCTGGGGTCACAGATACGCAGTATTTT CASSFSGVTDTQYF
TRBD1 TRBJ2-7 TRBV20-1 - TGCAGTGCTAGAGCAGTACGGACAGGTCATAACGAGCAGTACTTC CSARAVRTGHNEQYF
- TRBJ2-2 TRBV20-1 - TGCAGTGCTAGAATTGGGGAGTTTGAGAACACCGGGGAGCTGTTTTTT CSARIGEFENTGELFF
TRBD1 TRBJ2-1 TRBV24-1 - TGTGCCACCAGTGATGCCCGGGACAGGGACAATGAGCAGTTCTTC CATSDARDRDNEQFF
TRBD1 TRBJ2-5 TRBV12-5 few TGTGCTAGTGGTTCCACCTGGACAGGGGCAGAGACCCAGTACTTC CASGSTWTGAETQYF
TRBD1 TRBJ2-1 TRBV7-9 - TGTGCCAGCAGTGATGGTGGACAGGGGGCACATGAGCAGTTCTTC CASSDGGQGAHEQFF
- TRBJ2-1 TRBV20-1 - TGCAGTGCTAGGTGGCAGGGACCCTACAATGAGCAGTTCTTC CSARWQGPYNEQFF
- TRBJ2-2 TRBV19 - TGTGCCAGTAGTAGATTCACCGGGGAGCTGTTTTTT CASSRFTGELFF
- TRBJ2-5 TRBV6-6 - TGTGCCAGCAGTTCTAAGGGGTTGAAAGAGACCCAGTACTTC CASSSKGLKETQYF
TRBD1 TRBJ1-4 TRBV4-3 - TGCGCCAGCAGCCAAGATCTCAGGGGGCGGGAAAAACTGTTTTTT CASSQDLRGREKLFF
- TRBJ2-1 TRBV30 once TGTGCCTGGAGTTCTCTGCTTGCGGTGGCCTACAATGAGCAGTTCTTC CAWSSLLAVAYNEQFF
- TRBJ1-2 TRBV5-1 - TGCGCCAGCAGCTTGGGTGGGGGGCTCGGCTACACCTTC CASSLGGGLGYTF